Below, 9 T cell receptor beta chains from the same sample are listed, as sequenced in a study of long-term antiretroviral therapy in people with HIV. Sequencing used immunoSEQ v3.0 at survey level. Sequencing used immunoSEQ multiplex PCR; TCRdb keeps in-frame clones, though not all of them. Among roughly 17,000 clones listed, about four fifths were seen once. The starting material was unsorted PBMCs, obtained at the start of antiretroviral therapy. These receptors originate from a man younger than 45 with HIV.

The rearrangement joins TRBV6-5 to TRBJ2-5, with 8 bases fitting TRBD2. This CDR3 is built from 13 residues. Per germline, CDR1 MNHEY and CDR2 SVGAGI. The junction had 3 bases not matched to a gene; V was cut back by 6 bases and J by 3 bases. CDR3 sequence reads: CASRTSGEETQYF. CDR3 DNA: TGTGCCAGCAGAACTAGCGGTGAAGAGACCCAGTACTTC.

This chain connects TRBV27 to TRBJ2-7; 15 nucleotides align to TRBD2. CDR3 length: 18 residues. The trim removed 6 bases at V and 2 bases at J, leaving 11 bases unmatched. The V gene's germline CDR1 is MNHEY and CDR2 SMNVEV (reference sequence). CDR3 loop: CASSPGLAGGPRTYEQYF. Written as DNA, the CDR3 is TGTGCCAGCAGCCCGGGACTAGCGGGAGGTCCCAGGACCTACGAGCAGTACTTC.

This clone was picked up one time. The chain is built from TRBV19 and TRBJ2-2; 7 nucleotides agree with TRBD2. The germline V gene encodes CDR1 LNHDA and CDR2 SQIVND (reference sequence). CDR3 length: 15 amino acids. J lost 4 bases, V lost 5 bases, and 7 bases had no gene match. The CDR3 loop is CASSWGRGGTGELFF. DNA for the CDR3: TGTGCCAGTAGTTGGGGGAGGGGAGGCACCGGGGAGCTGTTTTTT.

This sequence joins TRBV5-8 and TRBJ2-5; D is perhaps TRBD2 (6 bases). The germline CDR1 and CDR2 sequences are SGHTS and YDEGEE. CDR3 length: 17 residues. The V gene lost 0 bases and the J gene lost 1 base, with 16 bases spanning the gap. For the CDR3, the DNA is TGTGCCAGCAGCTTGGACCCTGGCGGGGACCTCCAAGAGACCCAGTACTTC. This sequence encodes CASSLDPGGDLQETQYF.

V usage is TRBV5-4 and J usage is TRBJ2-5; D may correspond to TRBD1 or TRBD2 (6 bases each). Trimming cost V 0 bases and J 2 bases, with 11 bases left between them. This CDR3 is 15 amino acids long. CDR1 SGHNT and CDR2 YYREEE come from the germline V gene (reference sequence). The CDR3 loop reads CASSLGRGLQETQYF. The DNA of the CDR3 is TGTGCCAGCAGCTTGGGACGGGGGCTACAAGAGACCCAGTACTTC.

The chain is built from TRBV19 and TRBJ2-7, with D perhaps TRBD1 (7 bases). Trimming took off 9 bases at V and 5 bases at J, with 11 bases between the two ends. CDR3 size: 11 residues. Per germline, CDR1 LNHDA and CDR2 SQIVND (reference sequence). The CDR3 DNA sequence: TGTGCCAGCAGGGGGGTACACGAGCAGTACTTC. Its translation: CASRGVHEQYF.

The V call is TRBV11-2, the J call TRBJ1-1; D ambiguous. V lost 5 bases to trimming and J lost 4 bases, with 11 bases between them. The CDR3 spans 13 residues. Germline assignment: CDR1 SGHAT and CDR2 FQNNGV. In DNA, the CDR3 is TGTGCCAGCAGCCTTCAGAGATTCACTGAAGCTTTCTTT. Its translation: CASSLQRFTEAFF.

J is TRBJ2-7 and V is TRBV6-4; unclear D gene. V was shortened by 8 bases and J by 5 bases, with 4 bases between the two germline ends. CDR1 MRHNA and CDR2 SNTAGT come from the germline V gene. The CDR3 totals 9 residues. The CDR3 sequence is CASPNEQYF. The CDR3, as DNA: TGTGCCAGCCCCAACGAGCAGTACTTC.

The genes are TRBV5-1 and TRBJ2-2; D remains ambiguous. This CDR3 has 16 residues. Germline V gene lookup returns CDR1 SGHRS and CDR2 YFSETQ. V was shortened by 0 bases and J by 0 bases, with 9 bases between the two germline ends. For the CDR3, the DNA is TGCGCCAGCAGCTTGGAGGTTGTTGCGAACACCGGGGAGCTGTTTTTT. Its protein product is CASSLEVVANTGELFF.